One and the same sample provided the 8 T cell receptor beta chains below, sequenced in a study of PD-L1 blockade in urothelial cancer. Sequenced by immunoSEQ multiplex PCR; TCRdb stores in-frame clones only, minus some. The sample holds 50,000 or so clones, approximately 86% seen once. This sample's time point: peripheral blood 6 weeks after treatment start. The source material was PBMCs, sampled around atezolizumab (anti-PD-L1) treatment. Every receptor here comes from a man between 60 and 75 years old with urothelial cancer.

The count of this clone is one. The V gene is TRBV19, the J gene TRBJ2-3; TRBD2 agrees at 12 bases. This CDR3 contains 18 residues. The V and J ends lost 5 bases and 0 bases, in that order; junction bases with no gene match: 9. The V gene's germline CDR1 is LNHDA and CDR2 SQIVND (reference sequence). This CDR3 reads CASSRRLAGVASTDTQYF. The CDR3 region has the DNA TGTGCCAGTAGTCGTAGACTAGCGGGGGTGGCTAGCACAGATACGCAGTATTTT.

The chain uses TRBV7-2 and TRBJ2-5, with 7 bases matching TRBD2. The CDR3 sequence is 16 residues long. Trimming took 1 base from V and 2 from J; bases not matched to a gene: 7. CDR1 is SGHTA, CDR2 FQGNSA, per germline. The CDR3 sequence: CASSLVAAGTQETQYF. For the CDR3, the DNA is TGTGCCAGCAGCTTAGTCGCAGCGGGGACTCAAGAGACCCAGTACTTC.

This clone was recorded a few times. The junction shows a germline mismatch at one end, possibly a read error. The chain combines TRBV5-4 with TRBJ2-3; a possible D gene is TRBD2 (5 bases). The CDR3 is 12 amino acids. Germline V gene data show CDR1 as SGHNT and CDR2 as YYREEE (reference sequence). The CDR3 coding sequence is TGTGCCAGCAGCACCCGTGGACTCTCCGACTCTTTT. Protein sequence: CASSTRGLSDSF.

For the CDR3, the DNA is TGTGCCAGCAGCTTTCAGGGGCGACCGAACACTGAAGCTTTCTTT. It encodes CASSFQGRPNTEAFF. The chain links TRBV7-2 to TRBJ1-1; TRBD1 might be the D (6 bases). Germline lookup yields CDR1 SGHTA and CDR2 FQGNSA. There are 15 residues in the CDR3. Trimming stripped 3 bases from V and 1 base from J, with 12 bases between.

The chain recombines TRBV13 with TRBJ1-3; unclear D gene. The germline V and J ends were trimmed by 2 bases and 2 bases, with 16 bases remaining between them. The CDR3 is 17 amino acids. Germline V gene lookup returns CDR1 PRHDT and CDR2 FYEKMQ (reference sequence). CDR3 sequence reads: CASSLTSGWGTGNTIYF. CDR3 nucleotide sequence: TGTGCCAGCAGCTTAACCAGCGGGTGGGGAACTGGAAACACCATATATTTT. Full variable domain (missing parts from reference TRBV13 and TRBJ1-3): AAGVIQSPRHLIKEKRETATLKCYPIPRHDTVYWYQQGPGQDPQFLISFYEKMQSDKGSIPDRFSAQQFSDYHSELNMSSLELGDSALYFCASSLTSGWGTGNTIYFGEGSWLTVV.

The chain has TRBV19 and TRBJ1-5, with 7 bases fitting TRBD1. The CDR3 is made up of 15 amino acids. Losses at the gene ends were 3 bases for V and 9 bases for J; bases not matched to a gene: 11. Per the germline V gene, CDR1 is LNHDA and CDR2 is SQIVND (reference sequence). The CDR3, as DNA: TGTGCCAGTAGTATCCCCGGACAGGAAGGGTGGCCCCAGCATTTT. Translation gives CASSIPGQEGWPQHF.

This chain links TRBV18 with TRBJ1-1, with unresolved D. V lost 5 bases and J 2 bases, leaving 9 bases between the germline ends. Germline V CDR1 and CDR2: KGHSH, LQKENI. There are 13 residues in the CDR3. The CDR3 DNA follows: TGTGCCAGCTCATCCCCGTTAAACACTGAAGCTTTCTTT. The encoded protein is CASSSPLNTEAFF.

This chain joins TRBV10-2 and TRBJ1-5; D might be TRBD1 (5 bases). Trimming pared 6 bases from V and 0 bases from J, leaving 9 bases between. Per the germline V gene, CDR1 is WSHSY and CDR2 is SAAADI. The CDR3 is 14 amino acids. CDR3 nucleotide sequence: TGCGCCAGCAGAACGGGGGATAGCAATCAGCCCCAGCATTTT. Protein product: CASRTGDSNQPQHF.